These 23 T cell receptor beta chains were all obtained from the same sample, sequenced in a study of blood T cells in healthy people across ages (dated by TCRdb to about 2015). Library preparation used 5' RACE. The sequencing machine was an Illumina HiSeq 2500. A second PCR of roughly 7 to 12 cycles was performed with a sample-barcoded 5' primer and a J-beta primer mix. Using fastp trimming at Q25 and MiXCR clonotype assembly, TCRdb reanalyzed the public sequencing data and kept in-frame beta chains. Merged by CDR3 protein, the rows form single entries marked with the most common genes and DNA. This sample gives roughly 560,000 distinct CDR3 sequences in total; more than 20% of them show up just once. The ten largest clonotypes hold less than 9% of the sample. These data are also associated with another study on T cells of mothers and their children.

Input material: blood. All receptors derive from a boy younger than 18 in good health.

The chain links TRBV25-1 to TRBJ1-1; 8 nucleotides align to TRBD1. Germline V CDR1 and CDR2: MGHDK, SYGVNS. After removal of 4 bases from V and 1 base from J, the junction contained 5 bases not matched to a gene. The CDR3 length is 15 residues. Here the CDR3 DNA reads TGTGCCAGCAGTGCCTCCGGGACAGGGAACACTGAAGCTTTCTTT. This sequence encodes CASSASGTGNTEAFF.

The V call is TRBV20-1, the J call TRBJ1-4; 7 bases fit TRBD1. V lost 3 bases, J lost 0 bases, and 1 base stayed unmatched. Looked up from germline, CDR1 is DFQATT and CDR2 is SNEGSKA (reference sequence). This CDR3 contains 14 residues. This CDR3 reads CSARGTATNEKLFF. The CDR3 DNA is TGCAGTGCTAGGGGGACAGCAACTAATGAAAAACTGTTTTTT.

The gene calls are TRBV20-1 and TRBJ2-5; 8 nucleotides align to TRBD2. The CDR3 is 14 residues long. V trimming: 6 bases; J trimming: 5 bases; junction bases outside the gene matches: 11. Per germline, CDR1 DFQATT and CDR2 SNEGSKA (reference sequence). This CDR3 reads CSAKKAGAAETQYF. In DNA, the CDR3 is TGCAGTGCGAAAAAAGCGGGAGCGGCGGAGACCCAGTACTTC.

This clonotype was seen only a few times. The CDR3, as DNA: TGCAGTGCCCTTACAGGGGGCGCGGGCAATCAGCCCCAGCATTTT. This translates into CSALTGGAGNQPQHF. The chain couples TRBV20-1 to TRBJ1-5, with 9 bases aligning to TRBD1. The V and J ends lost 6 bases and 2 bases, in that order; junction bases with no gene match: 8. The CDR3 loop spans 15 amino acids. The germline gives CDR1 DFQATT, CDR2 SNEGSKA (reference sequence).

This clonotype showed up just a few times. The chain employs TRBV11-1 and TRBJ2-5; 7 bases are a match to TRBD2. The CDR3 has 14 residues. Trimming at V came to 5 bases and at J to 2 bases, leaving 5 bases not matched to a gene. Looked up from germline, CDR1 is SGHAT and CDR2 is FQDESV (reference sequence). The CDR3 protein is CASSPGTKQETQYF. CDR3 coding DNA: TGTGCCAGCAGCCCGGGGACTAAACAAGAGACCCAGTACTTC.

The V gene is TRBV6-5, the J gene TRBJ2-2; 7 bases are a match to TRBD1. CDR1 MNHEY and CDR2 SVGAGI come from the germline V gene. This CDR3 is built from 13 residues. V dropped 2 bases and J dropped 10; count of bases not matched to a gene: 4. CDR3 coding DNA: TGTGCCAGCAGTTACGCAGGACAGGTGGAGCTGTTTTTT. This encodes CASSYAGQVELFF.

The chain has TRBV28 and TRBJ1-1; TRBD1 matches 8 bases. CDR1 is MDHEN, CDR2 SYDVKM, per germline. V was clipped by 0 bases and J by 5 bases; unmatched bases: 8. This CDR3 region has 16 residues. The CDR3 reads CASSLWQDREGTEAFF. The CDR3 DNA reads as TGTGCCAGCAGTTTATGGCAGGACAGGGAAGGGACTGAAGCTTTCTTT. Based on the CDR3 plus reference TRBV28 and TRBJ1-1, the full variable domain is DVKVTQSSRYLVKRTGEKVFLECVQDMDHENMFWYRQDPGLGLRLIYFSYDVKMKEKGDIPEGYSVSREKKERFSLILESASTNQTSMYLCASSLWQDREGTEAFFGQGTRLTVV.

CDR3 residues: CASSQQGLTGELFF. The CDR3 DNA reads TGCGCCAGCAGCCAACAGGGATTAACCGGGGAGCTGTTTTTT. V gene TRBV4-3 combines with J gene TRBJ2-2; tentative D call: TRBD1 (5 bases). The V gene's germline CDR1 is LGHNA and CDR2 YSLEER. Trimming removed 2 bases at V and 5 bases at J, with 9 bases between. CDR3 size: 14 residues.

Remarks on this clonotype: The junction shows a germline mismatch at one end, possibly a read error. The chain is built from TRBV6-1 and TRBJ1-5, with D possibly TRBD1 on 5 matching bases. The length of the CDR3 is 18 residues. The germline V gene encodes CDR1 MNHNS and CDR2 SASEGT. CDR3 DNA: TGTGTCAGCACCAAAGTACAAGGGGCATTAACTAGCAATCAGCCCCAGCATTTT. It is translated as CVSTKVQGALTSNQPQHF.

With respect to this clonotype: Relative to the germline gene, one junction end is altered; a read error may explain this. V usage is TRBV20-1 and J usage is TRBJ2-1; 9 bases are shared with TRBD1. The assigned J gene may be wrong: the sequence end matches TRBJ2-7 better. Germline-derived CDR1 and CDR2 are DFQATT and SNEGSKA (reference sequence). The CDR3 has 16 amino acids. Here the CDR3 DNA reads TGTAGTGCTAGATCGGAAGACAGGGGGGACTCCTACGAGCAGTACTTC. Its protein product is CSARSEDRGDSYEQYF.

The table lists this clonotype with a few counts. V gene TRBV12-3 or TRBV12-4 combines with J gene TRBJ2-1; TRBD1 aligns across 8 bases. V was pared by 6 bases and J by 5 bases, with 24 bases of the junction left unmatched. The length of the CDR3 is 20 residues. The CDR3 reads CASRPSLGQGEFLTNNEQFF. CDR3 bases: TGTGCCAGCAGGCCCTCCCTAGGACAGGGTGAGTTTTTGACCAACAATGAGCAGTTCTTC.

This clonotype has a handful of counts. The chain joins TRBV5-1 to TRBJ2-4; 9 positions agree with TRBD1. Germline values: CDR1 SGHRS, CDR2 YFSETQ. CDR3 size: 15 residues. Trimming removed 0 bases from V and 9 bases from J; junction bases left unmatched: 7. The CDR3 spells CASSLAGTGQVIQYF. The CDR3 nucleotides are TGCGCCAGCAGCTTGGCCGGGACAGGGCAGGTCATTCAGTACTTC.

This clonotype was seen a few times. CDR3 amino acids: CASSSGTTKVSTDTQYF. The CDR3 bases are TGTGCCAGCAGCTCCGGGACTACCAAAGTGTCCACAGATACGCAGTATTTT. The J gene is TRBJ2-3, the V gene TRBV27; 7 nucleotides match TRBD2. CDR1 and CDR2 (germline): MNHEY, SMNVEV (reference sequence). This CDR3 has 17 residues. V shed 6 bases, J shed 2 bases, and the junction held 14 bases outside the gene matches.

This chain joins TRBV7-8 and TRBJ2-1; 8 bases align to TRBD1. Germline V gene sequence: CDR1 SGHVS, CDR2 FQNEAQ. Trimming at V came to 4 bases and at J to 7 bases, leaving 24 bases not matched to a gene. The CDR3 is made up of 20 amino acids. Here the CDR3 DNA reads TGTGCCAGCAGCTGGCGGACAGGGTGGAAGATAGACTCTGAGAGGAATGAGCAGTTCTTC. Translating it yields CASSWRTGWKIDSERNEQFF.

The chain has TRBV6-5 and TRBJ1-2; possible D gene TRBD1, 6 bases. The V end was cut by 4 bases, the J end by 3 bases, with 12 bases between. Germline V gene lookup returns CDR1 MNHEY and CDR2 SVGAGI. The CDR3 consists of 14 residues. CDR3 loop: CASSLQDSHYGYTF. CDR3 in DNA: TGTGCCAGCAGTTTACAGGACAGCCACTATGGCTACACCTTC.

This clonotype came up many times. This rearrangement joins TRBV3-1 to TRBJ1-2, with D possibly matching TRBD1 (5 bases). The CDR3 loop spans 12 amino acids. The V gene's germline CDR1 is LGHDT and CDR2 YNNKEL (reference sequence). V was cut by 4 bases and J by 5 bases, with 8 bases left in between. This chain's CDR3 is CASSRQGYGYTF. The CDR3 DNA sequence: TGTGCCAGCAGCCGGCAGGGATATGGCTACACCTTC.

The genes are TRBV14 and TRBJ2-5; D ambiguous. Between the trimmed V and J ends, which lost 4 bases and 7 bases, there was a span of 7 bases. CDR1 and CDR2 (germline): SGHDN, FVKESK. CDR3 length equals 11 residues. The CDR3 here is CASSRTSTQYF. The CDR3 DNA reads as TGTGCCAGCAGCCGAACATCGACCCAGTACTTC.

V gene TRBV20-1 combines with J gene TRBJ2-7; TRBD2 agrees at 9 bases. CDR3 size: 14 residues. Trimming cost V 5 bases and J 5 bases; bases outside gene matches: 10. The germline V gene has CDR1 DFQATT and CDR2 SNEGSKA (reference sequence). The CDR3 DNA sequence: TGCAGTGCTGCATTAGCGGGGGCCCCGCACGAGCAGTACTTC. Its translation: CSAALAGAPHEQYF.

This clonotype was counted only a few times. The chain joins TRBV20-1 to TRBJ2-1, with unresolved D. V lost 1 base and J 7 bases, leaving 11 bases between the germline ends. CDR3 length: 13 residues. Germline V gene sequence: CDR1 DFQATT, CDR2 SNEGSKA (reference sequence). The CDR3 nucleotides are TGCAGTGCTAGAGGTATGATCGGAAATGAGCAGTTCTTC. This encodes CSARGMIGNEQFF.

The J gene is TRBJ2-1, the V gene TRBV4-3; 10 bases match TRBD2. V lost 0 bases to trimming and J lost 2 bases; unmatched junction nucleotides: 4. Germline CDR1 LGHNA, CDR2 YSLEER. The CDR3 covers 17 residues. The CDR3 reads CASSQDAAGGAYNEQFF. CDR3 coding DNA: TGCGCCAGCAGCCAAGATGCAGCGGGAGGGGCCTACAATGAGCAGTTCTTC.

V and J are TRBV7-9 and TRBJ1-1, with TRBD1 matching 10 bases. Germline V lookup: CDR1 SEHNR, CDR2 FQNEAQ (reference sequence). Losses at the gene ends were 5 bases for V and 5 bases for J; bases not matched to a gene: 11. This CDR3 spans 16 amino acids. CDR3 DNA sequence: TGTGCCAGCAGCGCAAACCGGGACAGGGGTGTGACTGAAGCTTTCTTT. Its translation is CASSANRDRGVTEAFF. The variable domain in full, completed from reference TRBV7-9 and TRBJ1-1, reads DTGVSQNPRHKITKRGQNVTFRCDPISEHNRLYWYRQTLGQGPEFLTYFQNEAQLEKSRLLSDRFSAERPKGSFSTLEIQRTEQGDSAMYLCASSANRDRGVTEAFFGQGTRLTVV.

This clonotype has just a few counts. The J gene is TRBJ2-1, the V gene TRBV7-2, with D unclear. The closer fit of TRBJ2-5 to the DNA end suggests the J call may be wrong. The V gene's germline CDR1 is SGHTA and CDR2 FQGNSA. The CDR3 is made up of 13 amino acids. CDR3 coding DNA: TGTGCCAGCAGCTTACACCTCGTGGAGACCCAGTACTTC. This sequence encodes CASSLHLVETQYF.

The rearrangement joins TRBV20-1 to TRBJ1-6; D remains unclear. V was cut by 3 bases and J by 10 bases, with 19 bases left in between. Germline lookup yields CDR1 DFQATT and CDR2 SNEGSKA (reference sequence). The CDR3 sequence is 15 residues long. CDR3 region: CSASRALGLQSPLHF. In DNA form, the CDR3 reads TGCAGTGCTAGCCGCGCACTAGGGCTTCAATCACCCCTCCACTTT.